The source of this T cell receptor beta chain is a study of CD4 T cells in relation to SARS-CoV-2 and coronaviruses. Study details: After roughly ten days of antigen culture, PBMC TCR beta CDR3s were sequenced.

As for this clone: Its matching antigen is unknown.

Before the COVID-19 pandemic, during about 2011-2019, CD4+ T cells were taken from unexposed donors. The cells were cultured for under twelve days before CD4+ T cells were isolated. Cells permitting, SARS-CoV-2 S/N and four cold-coronavirus spikes were tested on unexposed-donor CD4+ T cells. The CDR3 is made up of 15 amino acids. Germline values: CDR1 MNHEY, CDR2 SVGAGI. V was pared by 2 bases and J by 7 bases, with 14 bases between. This table comes from immunoSEQ multiplex PCR, and its TCRdb copy is limited to in-frame clones, with some not included. The sample yields 20,000 to 25,000 clones, around 70% seen once.

Sequenced input: CD4+ T cells from PBMCs, cultured in vitro. The chain has TRBV6-5 and TRBJ1-4, with a weak D call TRBD1 (6 bases). The receptor was isolated from a human donor in good health. The CDR3 DNA follows: TGTGCCAGCAGTTACAATGGAGGGGGAGGTGAAAAACTGTTTTTT. Encoded protein: CASSYNGGGGEKLFF.